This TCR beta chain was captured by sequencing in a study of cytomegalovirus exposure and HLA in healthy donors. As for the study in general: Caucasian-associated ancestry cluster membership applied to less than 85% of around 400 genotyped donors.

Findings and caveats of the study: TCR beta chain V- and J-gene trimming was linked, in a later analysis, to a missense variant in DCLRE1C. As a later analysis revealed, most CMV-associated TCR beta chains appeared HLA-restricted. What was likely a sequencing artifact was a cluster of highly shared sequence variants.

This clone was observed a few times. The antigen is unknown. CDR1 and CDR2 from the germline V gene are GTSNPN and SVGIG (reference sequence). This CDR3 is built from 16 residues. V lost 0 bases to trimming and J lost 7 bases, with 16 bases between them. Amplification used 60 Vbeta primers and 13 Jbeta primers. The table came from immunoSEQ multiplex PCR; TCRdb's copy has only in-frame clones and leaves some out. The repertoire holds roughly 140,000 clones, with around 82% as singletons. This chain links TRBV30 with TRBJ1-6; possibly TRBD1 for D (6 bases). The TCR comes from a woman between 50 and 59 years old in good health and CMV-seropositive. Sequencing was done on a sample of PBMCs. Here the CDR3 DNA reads TGTGCCTGGAGTGTACGAGGGGACATCGCCAATTCACCCCTCCACTTT. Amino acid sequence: CAWSVRGDIANSPLHF.